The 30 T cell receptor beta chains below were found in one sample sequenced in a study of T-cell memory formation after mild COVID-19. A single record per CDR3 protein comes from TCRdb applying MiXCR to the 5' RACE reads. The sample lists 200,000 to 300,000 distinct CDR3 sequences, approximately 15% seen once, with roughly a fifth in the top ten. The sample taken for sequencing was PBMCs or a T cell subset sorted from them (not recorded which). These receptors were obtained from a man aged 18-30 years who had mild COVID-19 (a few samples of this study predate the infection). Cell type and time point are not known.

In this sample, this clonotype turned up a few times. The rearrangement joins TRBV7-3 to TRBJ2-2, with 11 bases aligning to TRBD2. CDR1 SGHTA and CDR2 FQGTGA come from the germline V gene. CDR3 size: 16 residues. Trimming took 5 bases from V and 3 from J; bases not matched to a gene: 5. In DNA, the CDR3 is TGTGCCAGCAGCCTCCATAGCGGGGGGGACACCGGGGAGCTGTTTTTT. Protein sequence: CASSLHSGGDTGELFF.

This chain's CDR3 is CASSLFIQSTDTQYF. The DNA of the CDR3 is TGTGCCAGCAGCTTGTTTATCCAAAGCACAGATACGCAGTATTTT. The chain joins TRBV5-4 to TRBJ2-3; D is uncertain. Germline CDR1 and CDR2: SGHNT and YYREEE (reference sequence). The CDR3 contains 15 residues. The V gene lost 1 base and the J gene lost 0 bases, with 9 bases spanning the gap.

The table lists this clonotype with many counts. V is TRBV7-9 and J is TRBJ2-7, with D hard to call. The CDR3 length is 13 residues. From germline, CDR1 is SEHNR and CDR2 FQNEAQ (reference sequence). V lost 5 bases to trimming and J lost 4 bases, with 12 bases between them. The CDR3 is CASSPPGSYEQYV. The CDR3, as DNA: TGTGCCAGCAGCCCCCCCGGTAGTTACGAGCAGTACGTC.

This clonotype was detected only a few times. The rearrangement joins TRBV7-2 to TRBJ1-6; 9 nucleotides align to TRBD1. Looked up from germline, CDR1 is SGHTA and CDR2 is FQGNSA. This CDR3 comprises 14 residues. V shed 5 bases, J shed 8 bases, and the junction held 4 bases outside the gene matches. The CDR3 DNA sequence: TGTGCCAGCAGCAACAGGGGGCTAGATTCACCCCTCCACTTT. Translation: CASSNRGLDSPLHF. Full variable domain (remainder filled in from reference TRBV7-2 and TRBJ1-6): GAGVSQSPSNKVTEKGKDVELRCDPISGHTALYWYRQSLGQGLEFLIYFQGNSAPDKSGLPSDRFSAERTGGSVSTLTIQRTQQEDSAVYLCASSNRGLDSPLHFGNGTRLTVT.

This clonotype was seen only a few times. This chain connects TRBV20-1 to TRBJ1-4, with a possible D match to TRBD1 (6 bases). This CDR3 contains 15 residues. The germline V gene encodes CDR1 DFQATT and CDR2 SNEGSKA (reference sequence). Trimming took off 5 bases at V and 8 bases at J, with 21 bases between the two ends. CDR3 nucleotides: TGCAGTGCTGCGAGGGGGGCGCGGGTGCGCGAAAAACTGTTTTTT. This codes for CSAARGARVREKLFF.

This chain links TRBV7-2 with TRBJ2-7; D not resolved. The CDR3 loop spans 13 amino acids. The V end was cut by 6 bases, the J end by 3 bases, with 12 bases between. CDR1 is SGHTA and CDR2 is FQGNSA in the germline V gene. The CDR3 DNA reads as TGTGCCAGCAGTTTTTTCCTGGGCTACGAGCAGTACTTC. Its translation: CASSFFLGYEQYF.

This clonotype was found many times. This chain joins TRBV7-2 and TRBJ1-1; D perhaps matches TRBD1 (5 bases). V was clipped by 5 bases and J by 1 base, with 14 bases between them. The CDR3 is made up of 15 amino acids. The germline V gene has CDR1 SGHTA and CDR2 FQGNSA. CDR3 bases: TGTGCCAGCAGCCCGGGACTAGCAAAGAACACTGAAGCTTTCTTT. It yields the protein CASSPGLAKNTEAFF.

The CDR3 sequence: CASSFRRGHGTDTQYF. In DNA form, the CDR3 reads TGTGCCAGCAGCTTTCGCAGGGGACATGGCACAGATACGCAGTATTTT. The V and J genes are TRBV7-9 and TRBJ2-3; TRBD1 might be the D (6 bases). Trimming took off 3 bases at V and 1 base at J, with 14 bases between the two ends. The CDR3 length is 16 residues. The germline V gene has CDR1 SEHNR and CDR2 FQNEAQ (reference sequence).

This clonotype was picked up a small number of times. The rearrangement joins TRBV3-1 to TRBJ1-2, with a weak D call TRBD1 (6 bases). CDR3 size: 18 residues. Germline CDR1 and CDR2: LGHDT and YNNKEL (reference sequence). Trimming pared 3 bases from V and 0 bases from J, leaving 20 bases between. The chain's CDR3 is CASSQADRLSPANYGYTF. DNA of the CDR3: TGTGCCAGCAGCCAGGCGGACAGACTCTCCCCTGCTAACTATGGCTACACCTTC.

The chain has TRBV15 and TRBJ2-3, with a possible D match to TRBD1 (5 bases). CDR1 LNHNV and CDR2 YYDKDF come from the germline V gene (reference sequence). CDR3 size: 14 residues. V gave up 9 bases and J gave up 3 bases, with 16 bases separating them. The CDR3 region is CATVSAGWTDTQYF. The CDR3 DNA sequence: TGTGCCACGGTGTCGGCAGGGTGGACAGATACGCAGTATTTT.

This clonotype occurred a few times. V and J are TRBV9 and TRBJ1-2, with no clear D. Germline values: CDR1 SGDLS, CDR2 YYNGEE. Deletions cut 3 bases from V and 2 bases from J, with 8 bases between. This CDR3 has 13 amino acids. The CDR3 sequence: CASSATRNYGYTF. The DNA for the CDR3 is TGTGCCAGCAGCGCCACACGGAACTATGGCTACACCTTC.

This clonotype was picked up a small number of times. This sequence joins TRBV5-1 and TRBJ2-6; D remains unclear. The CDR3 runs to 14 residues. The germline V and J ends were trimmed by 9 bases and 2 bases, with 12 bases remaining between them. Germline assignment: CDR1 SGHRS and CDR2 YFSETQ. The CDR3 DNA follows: TGCGCCACCACTCATGGGGCTGGGGCCAACGTCCTGACTTTC. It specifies CATTHGAGANVLTF.

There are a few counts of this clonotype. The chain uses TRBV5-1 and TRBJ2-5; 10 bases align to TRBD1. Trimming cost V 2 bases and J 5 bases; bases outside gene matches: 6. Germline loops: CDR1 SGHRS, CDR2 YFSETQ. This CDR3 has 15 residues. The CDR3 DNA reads TGCGCCAGCAGCTTTGGGGACAGGGGTAGGGAGACCCAGTACTTC. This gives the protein CASSFGDRGRETQYF.

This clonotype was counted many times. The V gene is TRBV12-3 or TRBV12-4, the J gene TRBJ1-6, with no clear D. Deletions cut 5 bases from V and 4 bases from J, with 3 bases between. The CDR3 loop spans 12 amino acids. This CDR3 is CASSRYNSPLHF. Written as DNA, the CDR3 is TGTGCCAGCAGTCGGTATAATTCACCCCTCCACTTT.

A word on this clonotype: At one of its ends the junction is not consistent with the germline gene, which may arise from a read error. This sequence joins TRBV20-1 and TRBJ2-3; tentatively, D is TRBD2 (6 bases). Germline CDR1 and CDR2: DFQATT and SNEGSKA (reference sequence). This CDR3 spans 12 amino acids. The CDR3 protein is CSGRGRWDTQYF. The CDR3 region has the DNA TGCAGTGGTAGAGGGAGGTGGGATACGCAGTATTTT.

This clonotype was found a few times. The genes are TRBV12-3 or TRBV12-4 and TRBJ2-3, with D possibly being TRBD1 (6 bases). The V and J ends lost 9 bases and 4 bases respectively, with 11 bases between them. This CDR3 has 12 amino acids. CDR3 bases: TGTGCCAGTACACAGGGTTCAGATACGCAGTATTTT. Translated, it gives CASTQGSDTQYF.

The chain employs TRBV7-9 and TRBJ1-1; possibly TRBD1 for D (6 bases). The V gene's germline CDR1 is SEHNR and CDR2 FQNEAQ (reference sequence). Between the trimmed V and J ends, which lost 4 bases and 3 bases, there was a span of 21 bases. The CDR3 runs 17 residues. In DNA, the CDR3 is TGTGCCAGCAGCTCAACCACAGGGCCCCTCTGGGACACTGAAGCTTTCTTT. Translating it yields CASSSTTGPLWDTEAFF.

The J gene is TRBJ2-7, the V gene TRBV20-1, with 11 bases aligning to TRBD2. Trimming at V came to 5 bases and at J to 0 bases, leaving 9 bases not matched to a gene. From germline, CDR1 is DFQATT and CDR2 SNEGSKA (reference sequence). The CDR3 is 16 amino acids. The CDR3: CSALLRTSGYSYEQYV. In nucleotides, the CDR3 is TGCAGTGCTCTCTTACGGACTAGCGGGTACTCCTACGAGCAGTACGTC.

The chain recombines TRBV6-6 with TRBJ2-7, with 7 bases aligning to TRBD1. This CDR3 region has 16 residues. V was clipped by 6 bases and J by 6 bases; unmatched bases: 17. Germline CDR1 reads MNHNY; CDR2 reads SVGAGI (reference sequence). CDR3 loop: CASSITGDLLGGEQYF. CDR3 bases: TGTGCCAGCAGCATAACAGGGGACCTATTGGGTGGCGAGCAGTACTTC.

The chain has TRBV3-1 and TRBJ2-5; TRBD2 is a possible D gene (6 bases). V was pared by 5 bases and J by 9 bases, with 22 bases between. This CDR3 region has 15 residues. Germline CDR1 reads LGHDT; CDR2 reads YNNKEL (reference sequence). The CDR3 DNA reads TGTGCCAGCAGCTCCCCCGCGGAGGGACGGGCCTCCCAGTACTTC. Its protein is CASSSPAEGRASQYF.

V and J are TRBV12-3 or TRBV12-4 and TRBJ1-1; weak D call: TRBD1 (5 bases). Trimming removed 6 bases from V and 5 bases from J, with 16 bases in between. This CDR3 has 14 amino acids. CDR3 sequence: CASRIGTGRTEAFF. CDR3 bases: TGTGCCAGCAGGATCGGGACGGGAAGGACTGAAGCTTTCTTT.

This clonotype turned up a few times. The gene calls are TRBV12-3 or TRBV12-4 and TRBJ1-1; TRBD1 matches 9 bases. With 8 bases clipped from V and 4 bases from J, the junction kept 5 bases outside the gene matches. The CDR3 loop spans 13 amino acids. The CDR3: CASHQDRGTEAFF. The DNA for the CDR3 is TGTGCCAGCCATCAGGACAGGGGCACTGAAGCTTTCTTT.

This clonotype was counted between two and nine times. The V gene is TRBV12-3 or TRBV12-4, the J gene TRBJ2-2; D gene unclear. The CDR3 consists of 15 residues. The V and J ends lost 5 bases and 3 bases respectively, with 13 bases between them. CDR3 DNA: TGTGCCAGCAGTCCCCCGAACAGTTACACCGGGGAGCTGTTTTTT. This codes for CASSPPNSYTGELFF.

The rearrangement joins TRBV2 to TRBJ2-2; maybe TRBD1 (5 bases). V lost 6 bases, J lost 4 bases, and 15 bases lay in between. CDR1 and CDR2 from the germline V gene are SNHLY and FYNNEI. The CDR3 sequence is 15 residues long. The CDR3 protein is CASRDRRVSTGELFF. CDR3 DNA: TGTGCCAGCAGAGACAGAAGGGTTTCCACCGGGGAGCTGTTTTTT. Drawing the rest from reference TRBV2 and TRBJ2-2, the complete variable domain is EPEVTQTPSHQVTQMGQEVILRCVPISNHLYFYWYRQILGQKVEFLVSFYNNEISEKSEIFDDQFSVERPDGSNFTLKIRSTKLEDSAMYFCASRDRRVSTGELFFGEGSRLTVL.

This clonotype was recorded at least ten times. CDR3 protein: CAWSVQASYGYTF. The CDR3 DNA is TGTGCCTGGAGTGTACAAGCCTCCTATGGCTACACCTTC. The chain has TRBV30 and TRBJ1-2; no clear D. Germline V gene sequence: CDR1 GTSNPN, CDR2 SVGIG (reference sequence). V shed 0 bases and J shed 4 bases, with 9 bases lying between them. The CDR3 is 13 residues long.

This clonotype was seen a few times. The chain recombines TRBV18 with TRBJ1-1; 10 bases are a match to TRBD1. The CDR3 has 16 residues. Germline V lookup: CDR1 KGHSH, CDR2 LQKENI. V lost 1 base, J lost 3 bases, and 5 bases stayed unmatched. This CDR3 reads CASSPRRQGADTEAFF. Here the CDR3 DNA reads TGTGCCAGCTCACCACGGAGACAGGGGGCGGACACTGAAGCTTTCTTT.

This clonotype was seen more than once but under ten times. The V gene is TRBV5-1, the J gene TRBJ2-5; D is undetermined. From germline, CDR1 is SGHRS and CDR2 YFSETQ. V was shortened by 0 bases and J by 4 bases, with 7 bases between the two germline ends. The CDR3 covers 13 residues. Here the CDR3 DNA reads TGCGCCAGCAGCTTGGATAGGGCAGAGACCCAGTACTTC. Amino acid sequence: CASSLDRAETQYF.

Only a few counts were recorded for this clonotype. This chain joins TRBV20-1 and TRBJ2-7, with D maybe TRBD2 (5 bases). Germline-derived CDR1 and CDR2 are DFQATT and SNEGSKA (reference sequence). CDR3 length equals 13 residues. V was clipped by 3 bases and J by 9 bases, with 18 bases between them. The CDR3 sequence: CSARVPGGSGQYF. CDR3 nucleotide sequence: TGCAGTGCTAGGGTCCCAGGAGGATCAGGGCAGTACTTC.

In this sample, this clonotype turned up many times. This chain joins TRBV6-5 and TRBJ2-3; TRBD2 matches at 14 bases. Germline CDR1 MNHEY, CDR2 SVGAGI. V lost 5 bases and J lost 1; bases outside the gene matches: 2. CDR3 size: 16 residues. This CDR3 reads CASSKGLAGGTDTQYF. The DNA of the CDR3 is TGTGCCAGCAGTAAGGGACTAGCGGGGGGCACAGATACGCAGTATTTT.

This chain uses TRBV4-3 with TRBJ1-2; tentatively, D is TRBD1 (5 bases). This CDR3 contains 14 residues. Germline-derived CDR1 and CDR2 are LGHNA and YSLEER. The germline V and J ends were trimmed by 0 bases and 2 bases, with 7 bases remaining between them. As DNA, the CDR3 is TGCGCCAGCAGCCAAGAGAAGGGGAACTATGGCTACACCTTC. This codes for CASSQEKGNYGYTF.